This T cell receptor (beta chain) was observed in a study of CD8+CD57+ T cells in acquired aplastic anemia. The overall study: The study obtained an average of around 3.1 ug of DNA from sorted CD4+ and CD8+ cells. Healthy donors gave 11 million or so reads on average for CD4+ cells. Study results and limitations: Researchers report that twenty-nine CD8+ CDR3 sequences appeared in both patients and controls. Patients versus controls showed no significant CD8+ Simpson's diversity difference.

CDR1 is SNHLY, CDR2 FYNNEI, per germline. V lost 0 bases to trimming and J lost 0 bases, with 3 bases between them. This CDR3 is built from 14 residues. This clonotype was found many times. The target antigen is unknown. The study profiled TCR beta VDJ and CDR3 using genomic DNA as template. TCRdb analysed the reads with MiXCR anew, one entry per CDR3 protein. The sample has around 140,000 distinct CDR3 sequences; 41% are singletons. The TCR was taken from a human donor in good health, serving as a control. The chain joins TRBV2 to TRBJ1-5; no clear D gene. Sequencing input: sorted CD4+, CD8+, or CD8+CD57+ T cells (not recorded which) from PBMCs. The CDR3 protein is CASSEAYSNQPQHF. In nucleotides, the CDR3 is TGTGCCAGCAGTGAAGCTTATAGCAATCAGCCCCAGCATTTT.